One sample yielded the 23 T cell receptor beta chains listed below, sequenced in a study of T cells in Graves' hyperthyroidism and ophthalmopathy (dated by TCRdb to between 2018 and 2021). The library was prepared using multiplex PCR. The run used an Illumina HiSeq 2000. The TCR beta CDR3 regions were amplified from RNA transcripts. The TCR CDR3 was subjected to a first round of RT-PCR using the HTBI primer set and the Qiagen OneStep RT-PCR kit. TCRdb passed the public sequencing reads through fastp at Q25 and MiXCR, retaining productive beta sequences. All rows with the same CDR3 protein become a single entry with the most common DNA and genes. This sample comprises hundreds of thousands of distinct CDR3 sequences, 14% of them detected only once. The top ten clones comprise approximately 25% of the sample. Sequenced input: blood. The receptors here all came from a woman aged 30 to 39 with Graves' hyperthyroidism.

The J gene is TRBJ1-1, the V gene TRBV20-1, with unresolved D. Trimming removed 0 bases at V and 8 bases at J, with 10 bases between. The germline V gene has CDR1 DFQATT and CDR2 SNEGSKA (reference sequence). The CDR3 sequence is 12 residues long. For the CDR3, the DNA is TGCAGTGCTAGAGATGTGCTGCCCGAAGCTTTCTTT. Translated, it gives CSARDVLPEAFF.

The chain couples TRBV10-2 to TRBJ2-2, with a possible D match to TRBD2 (5 bases). The germline V gene has CDR1 WSHSY and CDR2 SAAADI. This CDR3 is built from 16 residues. V lost 2 bases to trimming and J lost 6 bases, with 16 bases between them. CDR3 residues: CASSERTPYPSGELFF. Written as DNA, the CDR3 is TGCGCCAGCAGTGAGAGGACTCCTTACCCTTCCGGGGAGCTGTTTTTT.

This clonotype was counted many times. The chain links TRBV5-6 to TRBJ2-1; maybe TRBD1 (5 bases). Germline CDR1 reads SGHDT; CDR2 reads YYEEEE. The CDR3 is 15 residues long. Between the trimmed V and J ends, which lost 0 bases and 1 base, there was a span of 8 bases. This chain's CDR3 is CASSLGQQSYNEQFF. For the CDR3, the DNA is TGTGCCAGCAGCTTGGGACAGCAGTCCTACAATGAGCAGTTCTTC. Combining the CDR3 with reference TRBV5-6 and TRBJ2-1 gives the whole variable domain DAGVTQSPTHLIKTRGQQVTLRCSPKSGHDTVSWYQQALGQGPQFIFQYYEEEERQRGNFPDRFSGHQFPNYSSELNVNALLLGDSALYLCASSLGQQSYNEQFFGPGTRLTVL.

This clonotype was seen ten or more times. This rearrangement joins TRBV27 to TRBJ2-7; D gene unclear. Per the germline V gene, CDR1 is MNHEY and CDR2 is SMNVEV (reference sequence). The CDR3 has 18 residues. Trimming shortened V by 2 bases and J by 3 bases, and 23 bases separated the two germline ends. The CDR3 bases are TGTGCCAGCAGTTTAGTGGCCAGACAAGGACCCCACGGCTACGAGCAGTACTTC. Residues: CASSLVARQGPHGYEQYF.

The chain combines TRBV4-2 with TRBJ2-7, with D uncertain. Trimming removed 2 bases at V and 4 bases at J, with 18 bases between. The CDR3 length is 16 residues. Germline V lookup: CDR1 LGHNA, CDR2 YNFKEQ. CDR3 protein: CASSQIFVQCRYEQYF. CDR3 bases: TGTGCCAGCAGCCAAATTTTTGTTCAGTGCCGGTACGAGCAGTACTTC.

The chain is built from TRBV3-1 and TRBJ2-5; weak D call: TRBD2 (6 bases). Germline-derived CDR1 and CDR2 are LGHDT and YNNKEL (reference sequence). V lost 2 bases and J lost 5, with 12 bases in between. The CDR3 has 14 amino acids. The CDR3 DNA reads as TGTGCCAGCAGCCAATTCCGCGCGGGGGAGACCCAGTACTTC. Residues: CASSQFRAGETQYF.

The J gene is TRBJ2-6, the V gene TRBV27; no clear D. The CDR3 sequence is 14 residues long. Trimming took 9 bases from V and 0 from J, leaving 9 bases between them. CDR1 MNHEY and CDR2 SMNVEV come from the germline V gene (reference sequence). CDR3 sequence: CASKWGSGANVLTF. The CDR3 DNA reads as TGTGCCAGTAAGTGGGGCTCTGGGGCCAACGTCCTGACTTTC.

A word on this clonotype: A single base separates this from a much larger clone, so it may be a read error. The chain recombines TRBV7-9 with TRBJ1-3; 9 bases fit TRBD1. Trimming cost V 4 bases and J 2 bases; bases outside gene matches: 0. The CDR3 length is 14 residues. Germline-derived CDR1 and CDR2 are SEHNR and FQNEAQ (reference sequence). CDR3 sequence reads: CASSWDRAGNTIYF. The CDR3 nucleotides read TGTGCCAGCAGCTGGGACAGGGCTGGAAACACCATATATTTT.

This clonotype has a count of ten or more. The chain links TRBV18 to TRBJ1-1, with 8 bases identical to TRBD1. The CDR3 is 12 amino acids. Germline CDR1 and CDR2: KGHSH and LQKENI. Unmatched junction bases numbered 4, after V lost 10 bases and J lost 3 bases. In nucleotides, the CDR3 is TGTGCCACCGGACAGGGAGACACTGAAGCTTTCTTT. It codes for CATGQGDTEAFF.

At least ten counts were recorded for this clonotype. The rearrangement joins TRBV20-1 to TRBJ1-5; D is unclear. Trimming stripped 3 bases from V and 9 bases from J, with 15 bases between. Germline CDR1 is DFQATT and CDR2 is SNEGSKA (reference sequence). This CDR3 has 13 residues. The CDR3 sequence: CSASPTHGGPQHF. The CDR3 DNA reads as TGCAGTGCTAGCCCGACCCACGGAGGGCCCCAGCATTTT.

This clonotype occurred many times. The V gene is TRBV9, the J gene TRBJ2-3; D might be TRBD2 (5 bases). The V gene lost 0 bases and the J gene lost 4 bases, with 12 bases spanning the gap. The CDR3 has 15 amino acids. CDR1 is SGDLS, CDR2 YYNGEE, per germline. The CDR3 here is CASSVAPGTPDTQYF. Written as DNA, the CDR3 is TGTGCCAGCAGCGTAGCTCCGGGAACTCCAGATACGCAGTATTTT.

Many counts were recorded for this clonotype. The chain carries TRBV2 and TRBJ2-2, with 10 bases fitting TRBD2. V shed 4 bases, J shed 7 bases, and the junction held 9 bases outside the gene matches. This CDR3 has 16 residues. Germline CDR1 is SNHLY and CDR2 is FYNNEI. The CDR3 DNA reads as TGTGCCAGCAGTGCCGCCCTAGTAGCGGGAGGCGGGGAGCTGTTTTTT. It encodes CASSAALVAGGGELFF.

This clonotype was seen repeatedly, ten times or more. The gene calls are TRBV6-2 or TRBV6-3 and TRBJ2-7; D gene unclear. Per germline, CDR1 MNHEY and CDR2 SVGEGT. V lost 6 bases, J lost 5 bases, and 14 bases lay in between. This CDR3 comprises 13 residues. In DNA form, the CDR3 reads TGTGCCAGCAGGAAGTCGGTTTTCGACGAGCAGTACTTC. Protein product: CASRKSVFDEQYF.

Worth noting for this clonotype: This may come from a read error, since a much larger clone is one base off. The chain joins TRBV10-3 to TRBJ1-1; no reliable D call. Germline loops: CDR1 ENHRY, CDR2 SYGVKD. There are 14 residues in the CDR3. V lost 4 bases to trimming and J lost 2 bases, with 11 bases between them. CDR3: CAISVRRRNTEAFF. For the CDR3, the DNA is TGTGCCATCAGTGTGCGCAGGCGAAACACTGAAGCTTTCTTT.

As to this clonotype: This may come from a read error, since a much larger clone is one base off. The J gene is TRBJ1-1, the V gene TRBV6-5; 8 bases agree with TRBD1. Germline CDR1 MNHEY, CDR2 SVGAGI. The CDR3 has 14 amino acids. In DNA form, the CDR3 reads TGTGCCAGCAGTTACGGGGCAGGGGGCACTGAAGCTCTCTTT. This gives the protein CASSYGAGGTEALF.

This clonotype showed up just a few times. The rearrangement joins TRBV7-9 to TRBJ1-2; D gene ambiguous. The CDR3 sequence is 14 residues long. V was trimmed by 1 base and J by 6 bases, leaving 12 bases between them. Germline lookup yields CDR1 SEHNR and CDR2 FQNEAQ (reference sequence). CDR3 in DNA: TGTGCCAGCAGCTTAGGGGCAGAAATGGATGGCTACACCTTC. It is translated as CASSLGAEMDGYTF.

This clonotype was recorded many times. CDR3 amino acids: CASSKGLGKDTQYF. CDR3 sequence (DNA): TGTGCCAGCAGTAAAGGACTAGGGAAAGATACGCAGTATTTT. The chain has TRBV6-1 and TRBJ2-3; 7 positions match TRBD2. With V trimmed by 5 bases and J by 5 bases, 7 bases remained unmatched. The CDR3 sequence is 14 residues long. Germline loops: CDR1 MNHNS, CDR2 SASEGT.

This clonotype has a count of ten or more. The rearrangement uses TRBV28 and TRBJ2-1; D call uncertain. The length of the CDR3 is 15 residues. The V gene's germline CDR1 is MDHEN and CDR2 SYDVKM. Trimming removed 1 base from V and 4 bases from J, with 11 bases in between. The CDR3 DNA follows: TGTGCCAGCAGTTTATTTACCACGGCGTACAATGAGCAGTTCTTC. Amino acids: CASSLFTTAYNEQFF.

This clonotype was counted at least ten times. The chain recombines TRBV11-2 with TRBJ1-3, with D uncertain. V shed 1 base and J shed 4 bases, with 11 bases lying between them. The germline gives CDR1 SGHAT, CDR2 FQNNGV. This CDR3 is 15 amino acids long. The CDR3 spells CASSLGRTGGNTIYF. CDR3 bases: TGTGCCAGCAGCTTAGGGCGCACCGGAGGAAACACCATATATTTT.

This clonotype was observed a single time. The chain uses TRBV28 and TRBJ2-5; TRBD1 is a possible D gene (6 bases). The CDR3 has 14 amino acids. The V gene's germline CDR1 is MDHEN and CDR2 SYDVKM. The V and J ends lost 6 bases and 5 bases respectively, with 16 bases between them. The CDR3 DNA reads as TGTGCCAGCAGCCTGTGGACAGAAAAGGAGACCCAGTACTTC. Encoded protein: CASSLWTEKETQYF.

This clonotype was seen ten or more times. This chain links TRBV28 with TRBJ1-3; 9 bases map to TRBD1. Germline V gene sequence: CDR1 MDHEN, CDR2 SYDVKM. The V segment lost 6 bases and the J segment 1 base; nucleotides outside the gene matches: 10. There are 17 residues in the CDR3. CDR3: CASSLPGQGFSGNTIYF. The CDR3, as DNA: TGTGCCAGCAGCCTTCCGGGACAGGGCTTTTCTGGAAACACCATATATTTT.

This sequence joins TRBV9 and TRBJ2-4; a possible D gene is TRBD2 (5 bases). The V gene's germline CDR1 is SGDLS and CDR2 YYNGEE. The V gene lost 3 bases and the J gene lost 0 bases, with 13 bases spanning the gap. The CDR3 totals 16 residues. The CDR3 sequence is CASSEGSTLAKNIQYF. The CDR3, as DNA: TGTGCCAGCAGCGAAGGGAGTACCCTAGCCAAAAACATTCAGTACTTC.

This clonotype was observed a handful of times. The J gene is TRBJ2-2, the V gene TRBV6-1; the D gene is possibly TRBD2 (7 bases). This CDR3 region has 15 residues. Trimming pared 6 bases from V and 4 bases from J, leaving 15 bases between. Germline CDR1 and CDR2: MNHNS and SASEGT. The CDR3 spells CASSEGGVPTGELFF. The CDR3 region has the DNA TGTGCCAGCAGCGAGGGGGGGGTCCCCACCGGGGAGCTGTTTTTT.